This is a list of T cell receptor beta chains from one sample in a study of beta chain features in type 1 diabetes. The repertoire was sequenced with immunoSEQ multiplex PCR; TCRdb's copy has only in-frame clones and lacks some. The sample lists more than 250,000 clones; roughly 21% were seen once. Sample: naive CD4+ T cells from blood. These TCRs come from a woman aged 40 to 50 with type 1 diabetes. CDR3s include the opening cysteine and the closing phenylalanine or tryptophan.

J gene | CDR3 length | V gene | CDR3 protein
TRBJ2-3 | 14 | TRBV5-1 | CASSLAGPTDTQYF
TRBJ1-2 | 13 | TRBV4-3 | CASSQDHEYGYTF
TRBJ1-2 | 13 | TRBV5-1 | CASSSGGNYGYTF
TRBJ2-7 | 14 | TRBV9 | CASSVTGSSYEQYF
TRBJ2-5 | 14 | TRBV5-1 | CASSFGGNQETQYF
TRBJ2-7 | 13 | TRBV6-6 | CASTPDSSYEQYF
TRBJ2-5 | 15 | TRBV5-4 | CASSLLAGGQETQYF
TRBJ2-3 | 13 | TRBV10-3 | CAGSGLNTDTQYF
TRBJ2-1 | 15 | TRBV9 | CASSSGLAGYNEQFF
TRBJ2-7 | 16 | TRBV28 | CASSSAGEKGTYEQYF
TRBJ2-5 | 13 | TRBV6-6 | CASSRTSQETQYF
TRBJ2-3 | 15 | TRBV28 | CASSLTQGSTDTQYF
TRBJ1-4 | 14 | TRBV7-2 | CASSLVRFAEKLFF
TRBJ1-1 | 15 | TRBV7-8 | CASSSLTGGYTEAFF
TRBJ1-1 | 16 | TRBV18 | CASSLTSPGTDTEAFF
TRBJ2-1 | 16 | TRBV5-1 | CASSLRQRESYNEQFF
TRBJ1-1 | 14 | TRBV18 | CASSGPGGDTEAFF
TRBJ2-2 | 13 | TRBV7-2 | CASSWGHTGELFF
TRBJ2-7 | 13 | TRBV29-1 | CSVPGTGLNEQYF
TRBJ2-4 | 13 | TRBV4-1 | CASSRGAKNIQYF
TRBJ1-6 | 14 | TRBV27 | CASSLSERNSPLHF
TRBJ2-1 | 17 | TRBV28 | CASSLRTRGASRNEQFF
TRBJ2-7 | 15 | TRBV6-5 | CASSYSTGEGHEQYF
TRBJ1-2 | 14 | TRBV4-1 | CASSQGLQFYGYTF
TRBJ2-3 | 14 | TRBV25-1 | CASSGVTGADTQYF
TRBJ2-6 | 17 | TRBV5-6 | CASSIRTGLSGANVLTF
TRBJ2-1 | 14 | TRBV6-6 | CASRTGGRNNEQFF
TRBJ2-7 | 15 | TRBV11-1 | CASSPRPGQVAGQYF
TRBJ2-6 | 15 | TRBV30 | CAWSQGLSGANVLTF
TRBJ2-3 | 14 | TRBV5-4 | CASSFSGNSDTQYF
TRBJ1-3 | 13 | TRBV29-1 | CSAAGVSGNTIYF
TRBJ2-1 | 14 | TRBV7-2 | CASSLVGAENEQFF
TRBJ2-1 | 16 | TRBV9 | CASSVEGLAFYNEQFF
TRBJ2-5 | 15 | TRBV11-2 | CASSLGGQPEETQYF
TRBJ2-7 | 14 | TRBV7-2 | CASSSERGGYEQYF
TRBJ2-7 | 14 | TRBV5-1 | CASSLGQGPYEQYF
TRBJ2-3 | 15 | TRBV5-4 | CASSFGTGSTDTQYF
TRBJ2-5 | 15 | TRBV5-1 | CASRLTLGGQETQYF
TRBJ1-4 | 16 | TRBV4-3 | CASSQGATPGGEKLFF
TRBJ2-7 | 15 | TRBV6-5 | CASSPDGVSAYEQYF
TRBJ2-2 | 16 | TRBV28 | CASSLSRTSGQGELFF
TRBJ1-2 | 14 | TRBV2 | CASSETGGDYGYTF
TRBJ2-7 | 14 | TRBV28 | CASSLSQGLDEQYF
TRBJ1-1 | 16 | TRBV18 | CASSPGTGQMNTEAFF
TRBJ1-4 | 15 | TRBV5-1 | CASSLLFSHGGKLFF
TRBJ1-1 | 13 | TRBV4-2 | CASSRRLNTEAFF
TRBJ2-1 | 14 | TRBV5-1 | CASSSTTRSYEQFF
TRBJ2-7 | 13 | TRBV2 | CASSRVYSYEQYF
TRBJ2-1 | 16 | TRBV7-3 | CASSPGGRSSYNEQFF
TRBJ1-5 | 14 | TRBV27 | CASSPGQSPQPQHF
TRBJ2-5 | 14 | TRBV11-3 | CASSGVRDQETQYF
TRBJ2-5 | 14 | TRBV29-1 | CSVEGATRAETQYF
TRBJ2-7 | 14 | TRBV18 | CASSPDSGFGEQYF
TRBJ1-4 | 14 | TRBV5-1 | CASSAGGPNEKLFF
TRBJ2-1 | 11 | TRBV2 | CASSLEYEQFF
TRBJ1-1 | 12 | TRBV25-1 | CASSDRNTEAFF
TRBJ2-7 | 14 | TRBV4-1 | CASSLGQADYEQYF
TRBJ1-2 | 17 | TRBV14 | CASSQDKGRTGDYGYTF
TRBJ2-3 | 13 | TRBV7-9 | CASVSRGTDTQYF